This is a list of T cell receptor beta chains from one sample in a study of control samples from healthy donors and cancer patients. The data were produced by immunoSEQ multiplex PCR, yet TCRdb's version contains in-frame clones alone and is incomplete. The sample lists about 120,000 clones, around nine tenths occurring once. The specimen sequenced was blood. These TCRs come from a young man in good health. The CDR3 runs from the conserved cysteine through the conserved F or W. Fields, in order: V gene, J gene, D gene, clone size, CDR3 protein, CDR3 DNA. A D gene is named only where the DNA matches it firmly. The listing skips clone size in some rows; elsewhere it reads once, few, many or a size class.

V gene: TRBV6-1
J gene: TRBJ1-2
D gene: NA
clone size: NA
CDR3 protein: CASSESRGDHGYTF
CDR3 DNA: TGTGCCAGCAGTGAATCGCGGGGGGATCATGGCTACACCTTC

V gene: TRBV5-1
J gene: TRBJ2-5
D gene: NA
clone size: NA
CDR3 protein: CASSLGGAQETQYF
CDR3 DNA: TGCGCCAGCAGCTTGGGCGGGGCCCAAGAGACCCAGTACTTC

V gene: TRBV25-1
J gene: TRBJ2-5
D gene: NA
clone size: NA
CDR3 protein: CASSGRRGQGVETQYF
CDR3 DNA: TGTGCCAGCAGTGGGAGGAGGGGGCAAGGCGTGGAGACCCAGTACTTC

V gene: TRBV12-5
J gene: TRBJ1-2
D gene: NA
clone size: NA
CDR3 protein: CASGLVQGLTGGYTF
CDR3 DNA: TGTGCTAGTGGTTTGGTACAGGGTTTAACTGGTGGCTACACCTTC

V gene: TRBV19
J gene: TRBJ2-1
D gene: NA
clone size: NA
CDR3 protein: CASSLLTGTPYNEQFF
CDR3 DNA: TGTGCCAGTAGTCTCCTAACCGGGACCCCGTACAATGAGCAGTTCTTC

V gene: TRBV3-1/TRBV3-2
J gene: TRBJ2-7
D gene: TRBD1
clone size: NA
CDR3 protein: CASSQDRGIIYEQYF
CDR3 DNA: TGTGCCAGCAGCCAAGACAGGGGGATAATATACGAGCAGTACTTC

V gene: TRBV9
J gene: TRBJ2-6
D gene: TRBD1
clone size: NA
CDR3 protein: CASSSDPDRGPGANVLTF
CDR3 DNA: TGTGCCAGCAGCTCGGACCCAGACAGGGGGCCAGGGGCCAACGTCCTGACTTTC

V gene: TRBV10-1
J gene: TRBJ2-6
D gene: NA
clone size: NA
CDR3 protein: CASSDGSSGANVLTF
CDR3 DNA: TGCGCCAGCAGTGATGGATCCTCTGGGGCCAACGTCCTGACTTTC

V gene: TRBV11-2
J gene: TRBJ1-1
D gene: TRBD1
clone size: NA
CDR3 protein: CASSDRGQGPEAFF
CDR3 DNA: TGTGCCAGCAGCGATCGGGGACAGGGACCCGAAGCTTTCTTT

V gene: TRBV7-9
J gene: TRBJ2-1
D gene: NA
clone size: NA
CDR3 protein: CASSFGNNEQFF
CDR3 DNA: TGTGCCAGCAGCTTCGGGAACAATGAGCAGTTCTTC

V gene: TRBV19
J gene: TRBJ1-2
D gene: NA
clone size: NA
CDR3 protein: CASSIGRLYGYTF
CDR3 DNA: TGTGCCAGTAGTATAGGACGGCTCTATGGCTACACCTTC

V gene: TRBV30
J gene: TRBJ2-3
D gene: NA
clone size: NA
CDR3 protein: CAWSVGDTQYF
CDR3 DNA: TGTGCCTGGAGTGTGGGGGATACGCAGTATTTT

V gene: TRBV6-1
J gene: TRBJ1-6
D gene: TRBD1
clone size: NA
CDR3 protein: CASSEVPMGQTMSGPLHF
CDR3 DNA: TGTGCCAGCAGTGAAGTTCCGATGGGACAGACGATGTCGGGACCCCTCCACTTT

V gene: TRBV19
J gene: TRBJ2-1
D gene: NA
clone size: NA
CDR3 protein: CASSIDHNEQFF
CDR3 DNA: TGTGCCAGTAGTATAGACCATAATGAGCAGTTCTTC

V gene: TRBV9
J gene: TRBJ1-1
D gene: NA
clone size: NA
CDR3 protein: CASSVAMTAEAFF
CDR3 DNA: TGTGCCAGCAGCGTAGCTATGACAGCCGAAGCTTTCTTT

V gene: TRBV10-2
J gene: TRBJ1-1
D gene: NA
clone size: NA
CDR3 protein: CASSEGANTEAFF
CDR3 DNA: TGCGCCAGCAGTGAGGGTGCGAACACTGAAGCTTTCTTT

V gene: TRBV3-1/TRBV3-2
J gene: TRBJ1-1
D gene: NA
clone size: NA
CDR3 protein: CASSPQGDGAEAFF
CDR3 DNA: TGTGCCAGCAGTCCACAGGGAGACGGGGCCGAAGCTTTCTTT

V gene: TRBV3-1/TRBV3-2
J gene: TRBJ2-1
D gene: TRBD2
clone size: NA
CDR3 protein: CASSQERGSSYNEQFF
CDR3 DNA: TGTGCCAGCAGCCAGGAGCGGGGAAGCTCCTACAATGAGCAGTTCTTC

V gene: TRBV5-6
J gene: TRBJ1-2
D gene: NA
clone size: NA
CDR3 protein: CASSLTGTTSYGYTF
CDR3 DNA: TGTGCCAGCAGCTTAACAGGGACGACTTCCTATGGCTACACCTTC

V gene: TRBV10-3
J gene: TRBJ2-5
D gene: NA
clone size: once
CDR3 protein: CAITRDPQETQYF
CDR3 DNA: TGTGCCATTACCAGGGATCCCCAAGAGACCCAGTACTTC

V gene: TRBV29-1
J gene: TRBJ2-5
D gene: TRBD1
clone size: NA
CDR3 protein: CSVPRGTGWETQYF
CDR3 DNA: TGCAGCGTCCCTCGGGGGACAGGGTGGGAGACCCAGTACTTC

V gene: TRBV30
J gene: TRBJ1-5
D gene: NA
clone size: NA
CDR3 protein: CAWRPRGNQPQHF
CDR3 DNA: TGTGCCTGGAGACCGAGGGGGAATCAGCCCCAGCATTTT

V gene: TRBV25-1
J gene: TRBJ2-7
D gene: NA
clone size: once
CDR3 protein: CASSAGSRLYEQYF
CDR3 DNA: TGTGCCAGCAGTGCTGGCTCGAGGCTCTACGAGCAGTACTTC

V gene: TRBV12-5
J gene: TRBJ1-5
D gene: TRBD1
clone size: NA
CDR3 protein: CASGPTGTGGGQPQHF
CDR3 DNA: TGTGCTAGTGGCCCCACCGGGACAGGGGGCGGGCAGCCCCAGCATTTT

V gene: TRBV7-2
J gene: TRBJ1-3
D gene: NA
clone size: NA
CDR3 protein: CASSPWASGNTIYF
CDR3 DNA: TGTGCCAGCAGCCCATGGGCCTCTGGAAACACCATATATTTT

V gene: TRBV10-1
J gene: TRBJ2-5
D gene: NA
clone size: NA
CDR3 protein: CASSESTPRETQYF
CDR3 DNA: TGCGCCAGCAGTGAGTCGACTCCGAGAGAGACCCAGTACTTC

V gene: TRBV5-1
J gene: TRBJ1-6
D gene: NA
clone size: NA
CDR3 protein: CASASRAVGNSPLHF
CDR3 DNA: TGCGCCAGCGCCTCGAGGGCAGTGGGAAATTCACCCCTCCACTTT

V gene: TRBV6-5
J gene: TRBJ1-5
D gene: TRBD1
clone size: NA
CDR3 protein: CASSSGTGINQPQHF
CDR3 DNA: TGTGCCAGCAGTTCCGGGACAGGGATCAATCAGCCCCAGCATTTT

V gene: TRBV24-1
J gene: TRBJ1-2
D gene: NA
clone size: NA
CDR3 protein: CATSDLPGSSGGYTF
CDR3 DNA: TGTGCCACCAGTGATTTACCGGGATCGTCGGGAGGCTACACCTTC

V gene: TRBV2
J gene: TRBJ2-1
D gene: TRBD2
clone size: NA
CDR3 protein: CASSDGASGVSYNEQFF
CDR3 DNA: TGTGCCAGCAGTGACGGTGCTAGCGGGGTATCCTACAATGAGCAGTTCTTC

V gene: TRBV7-2
J gene: TRBJ1-5
D gene: NA
clone size: few
CDR3 protein: CASSLVQQGPQPQHF
CDR3 DNA: TGTGCCAGCAGCTTAGTACAGCAGGGGCCTCAGCCCCAGCATTTT

V gene: TRBV5-8
J gene: TRBJ2-7
D gene: NA
clone size: NA
CDR3 protein: CASSWAQGIYEQYF
CDR3 DNA: TGTGCCAGCAGCTGGGCCCAGGGGATCTACGAGCAGTACTTC

V gene: TRBV5-1
J gene: TRBJ1-6
D gene: TRBD1
clone size: NA
CDR3 protein: CASSLHRDRGNSPLHF
CDR3 DNA: TGCGCCAGCAGCTTACACCGGGACAGGGGGAATTCACCCCTCCACTTT

V gene: TRBV3-1/TRBV3-2
J gene: TRBJ1-2
D gene: NA
clone size: once
CDR3 protein: CASSPPLPGLRYYGYTF
CDR3 DNA: TGTGCCAGCAGCCCGCCCCTTCCAGGGCTACGTTACTATGGCTACACCTTC

V gene: TRBV12-5
J gene: TRBJ1-6
D gene: TRBD1
clone size: NA
CDR3 protein: CASASGQGRNNSPLHF
CDR3 DNA: TGTGCTAGTGCCTCTGGACAGGGAAGAAACAATTCACCCCTCCACTTT

V gene: TRBV7-9
J gene: TRBJ2-5
D gene: TRBD1
clone size: NA
CDR3 protein: CASSSWTGKETQYF
CDR3 DNA: TGTGCCAGCAGCTCGTGGACAGGGAAGGAGACCCAGTACTTC

V gene: TRBV10-3
J gene: TRBJ1-5
D gene: NA
clone size: NA
CDR3 protein: CAISDPPDQPQHF
CDR3 DNA: TGTGCCATCAGTGATCCGCCGGATCAGCCCCAGCATTTT

V gene: TRBV7-9
J gene: TRBJ1-1
D gene: NA
clone size: NA
CDR3 protein: CASSLEYLNTEAFF
CDR3 DNA: TGTGCCAGCAGCTTAGAATACCTGAACACTGAAGCTTTCTTT

V gene: TRBV9
J gene: TRBJ2-4
D gene: NA
clone size: NA
CDR3 protein: CASSVVDSKNIQYF
CDR3 DNA: TGTGCCAGCAGCGTAGTGGACAGCAAAAACATTCAGTACTTC

V gene: TRBV4-2
J gene: TRBJ2-3
D gene: TRBD2
clone size: NA
CDR3 protein: CASSPSSGDADTQYF
CDR3 DNA: TGTGCCAGCAGCCCTTCTAGCGGGGACGCAGATACGCAGTATTTT

V gene: TRBV7-8
J gene: TRBJ1-3
D gene: NA
clone size: NA
CDR3 protein: CASSETVGDTIYF
CDR3 DNA: TGTGCCAGCAGCGAAACGGTGGGAGACACCATATATTTT

V gene: TRBV10-1
J gene: TRBJ1-3
D gene: NA
clone size: NA
CDR3 protein: CASSEGQIPGNTIYF
CDR3 DNA: TGCGCCAGCAGTGAGGGACAGATCCCTGGAAACACCATATATTTT

V gene: TRBV12-3/TRBV12-4
J gene: TRBJ1-2
D gene: NA
clone size: NA
CDR3 protein: CAAAAGDYGYTF
CDR3 DNA: TGTGCCGCGGCCGCTGGGGACTATGGCTACACCTTC

V gene: TRBV5-1
J gene: TRBJ2-1
D gene: NA
clone size: NA
CDR3 protein: CASNLADNEQFF
CDR3 DNA: TGCGCCAGCAATCTAGCTGACAATGAGCAGTTCTTC

V gene: TRBV28
J gene: TRBJ1-5
D gene: NA
clone size: NA
CDR3 protein: CASSLNLERQPQHF
CDR3 DNA: TGTGCCAGCAGCCTAAACCTCGAGCGGCAGCCCCAGCATTTT

V gene: TRBV3-1/TRBV3-2
J gene: TRBJ1-2
D gene: TRBD1
clone size: NA
CDR3 protein: CASSQTGDYGYTF
CDR3 DNA: TGTGCCAGCAGCCAGACAGGGGATTATGGCTACACCTTC

V gene: TRBV7-3
J gene: TRBJ2-2
D gene: NA
clone size: NA
CDR3 protein: CASSLTSHTGELFF
CDR3 DNA: TGTGCCAGCAGCTTAACCAGCCACACCGGGGAGCTGTTTTTT

V gene: TRBV19
J gene: TRBJ2-7
D gene: NA
clone size: once
CDR3 protein: CASSPGPVNEQYF
CDR3 DNA: TGTGCCAGTAGTCCAGGGCCGGTGAACGAGCAGTACTTC

V gene: TRBV4-2
J gene: TRBJ1-1
D gene: NA
clone size: NA
CDR3 protein: CASSQDLGLFEAFF
CDR3 DNA: TGTGCCAGCAGCCAAGATCTAGGGCTTTTCGAGGCTTTCTTT